This entry describes one TCR beta chain. Its antigen is as yet unknown. This specimen belongs to a study of cytomegalovirus exposure and HLA in healthy donors. PCR employed 60 Vbeta and 13 Jbeta primers. Authors' data handling: In a later analysis, the count reached about 75 million unique TCR beta chains, with approximately 10 million shared. Using immunoSEQ multiplex PCR, the repertoire was profiled, and TCRdb retains in-frame clones only, with some absent. The D gene and trimming were derived from the DNA, and the V and J assignments and clone size from that table. Among fewer than 150,000 clones listed, roughly 70% were seen once. Regarding the study as a whole: TCR beta chain V- and J-gene trimming was linked, in a later analysis, to a missense variant in DCLRE1C. A list of 150 or so TCR beta chains associated with cytomegalovirus was given.

Nominally healthy donors were sampled, though unrecorded immune exposures were likely. The sequenced sample consisted of PBMCs. The sequence was obtained from a man between 25 and 39 years old in good health and CMV-seronegative.

As DNA, the CDR3 is TGTGCCAGCTCTCGACAGGGAGGCGATCAGCCCCAGCATTTT. As protein: CASSRQGGDQPQHF. V and J are TRBV18 and TRBJ1-5; 7 positions agree with TRBD1. Unmatched junction bases numbered 7, after V lost 6 bases and J lost 5 bases. Germline CDR1 and CDR2: KGHSH and LQKENI. The CDR3 consists of 14 residues.